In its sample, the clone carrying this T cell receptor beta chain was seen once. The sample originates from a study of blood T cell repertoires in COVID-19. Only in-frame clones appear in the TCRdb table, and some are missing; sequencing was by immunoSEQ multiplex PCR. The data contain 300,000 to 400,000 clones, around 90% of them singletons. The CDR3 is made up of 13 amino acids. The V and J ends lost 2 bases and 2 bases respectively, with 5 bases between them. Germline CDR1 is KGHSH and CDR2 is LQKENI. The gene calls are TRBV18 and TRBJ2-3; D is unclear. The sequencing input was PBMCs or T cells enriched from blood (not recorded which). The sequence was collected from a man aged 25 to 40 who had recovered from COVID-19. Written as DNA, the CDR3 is TGTGCCAGCTCACCAAGCCACACAGATACGCAGTATTTT. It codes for CASSPSHTDTQYF.